What follows is one T cell receptor beta chain and its context. Its antigen is unknown. No much larger clone is present one base from it, and per-base qualities are unavailable. Receptor libraries were prepared by the immunoSEQ multiplex PCR assay. The source study handled its data this way. Shannon entropy, which accounts for clonal size distribution, was used to quantify repertoire diversity. Clonotype distribution inequality was measured with the Gini-Simpson index (Simpson_1-D). Drawn from immuneACCESS, this table holds only the in-frame rearrangements with V and J called that TCRdb kept. Clones are partly lost; checked studies trace under half to an unresolved V gene and leave the rest unexplained. V and J calls and clone size are as listed in that table; D and trimming were resolved from the DNA. The sample yields 25,000 to 30,000 clones; 82% were counted once. The ten largest account for 2% to 3% of the sample.

The sample is drawn from a study of stem cell transplantation in POMP-related autoinflammatory disease (dated by TCRdb to the early 2020s). In terms of the full investigation: According to the study's hypothesis, the TRB repertoire gets skewed because defective thymoproteasomes impair MHC class I-dependent CD8+ T-cell differentiation and positive selection. Before transplant, patients showed CD4+ naive T-cell skewing, low CD8+ T-cell proportions, and reduced T-cell cytokine secretion. The effect of POMP deficiency on T-cell receptor beta repertoire diversity and CDR3 characteristics was assessed using high-throughput TRB sequencing.

The full study reports these points: PRAID patients trended toward lower TRB diversity and higher clonality across all analyzed T-cell subsets. The number of unique TRB V-J gene pairings was restricted in PRAID patients. In PRAID patients, the trend toward increased clonality and lower diversity reached statistical significance only for regulatory T cells.

Spanning cysteine to phenylalanine, the CDR3 consists of 16 amino acids. CDR3 DNA is the only sequence kept; it has 48 bases, read in frame from the first base. For this chain, trimming is 0 bases at the V end and 2 bases at the J end, and the number of junction bases without a gene match is 3. CDR1 SGHVS and CDR2 FNYEAQ were looked up in the germline V gene. The time point tag for this specimen amounts to: before hematopoietic stem cell transplant. PRAID was marked by prominent immunodeficiency together with autoinflammation. Before TRB sequencing, the T-cell subsets, namely conventional T cells, CD8+ T cells, regulatory T cells, and T follicular helper cells, were sorted.

The TCR comes from a human donor with POMP-related autoinflammation and immune dysregulation (PRAID). The source material was CD4+ T cells from PBMCs, sampled before stem cell transplantation. The chain links TRBV7-6 with TRBJ2-3, and 9 junction bases match TRBD2. The nucleotide sequence reads TGTGCCAGCAGCTTAGCGACTAGCGGAACCACAGATACGCAGTATTTT. This encodes CASSLATSGTTDTQYF.